These T cell receptor beta chains were read from a single sample in a study of OX40 agonist ivuxolimab in advanced cancers. Profiling relied on immunoSEQ multiplex PCR, and the TCRdb table lists in-frame clones only, not all of them. The profile shows about 65,000 clones, around 86% of them singletons. This sample comprised CD4+ or CD8+ T cells sorted from blood, obtained in a trial of the OX40 agonist ivuxolimab. The receptor set was obtained from an adult with an advanced solid tumor such as melanoma, head and neck, liver or kidney cancer. CDR3s include the opening cysteine and the closing phenylalanine or tryptophan. A D gene is named only where the DNA matches it firmly. The size field is filled for only some rows; it gives once, few, many or a size class.

CASSITRGTGELFF,TGTGCCAGTAGTATAACTCGGGGGACCGGGGAGCTGTTTTTT,NA,TRBJ2-2,TRBV19,NA
CASSPEGGFTDTQYF,TGTGCCAGCAGCCCCGAAGGGGGCTTTACAGATACGCAGTATTTT,TRBD1,TRBJ2-3,TRBV5-4,NA
CSVELAGDTEAFF,TGCAGCGTTGAACTGGCGGGGGACACTGAAGCTTTCTTT,NA,TRBJ1-1,TRBV29-1,NA
CASLTGVNTEAFF,TGTGCCAGCTTAACAGGGGTGAACACTGAAGCTTTCTTT,TRBD1,TRBJ1-1,TRBV18,NA
CASSYSKNTGELFF,TGTGCCAGCAGTTACTCGAAGAACACCGGGGAGCTGTTTTTT,NA,TRBJ2-2,TRBV6-6,NA
CASSSRLLAYSTDTQYF,TGTGCCAGCAGCTCCCGACTGCTAGCGTACTCCACAGATACGCAGTATTTT,NA,TRBJ2-3,TRBV9,NA
CASRHFPSGANVLTF,TGTGCCAGCAGACATTTTCCGTCCGGGGCCAACGTCCTGACTTTC,NA,TRBJ2-6,TRBV5-6,NA
CASSSVGGITEAFF,TGTGCCAGCAGCTCCGTCGGGGGGATCACTGAAGCTTTCTTT,NA,TRBJ1-1,TRBV7-8,NA
CATLVRDRYSGNTIYF,TGTGCCACCCTGGTAAGGGACCGCTACTCTGGAAACACCATATATTTT,NA,TRBJ1-3,TRBV13,NA
CASRPSARPEEPQHF,TGTGCCAGCAGACCCTCCGCTCGCCCGGAGGAGCCCCAGCATTTT,NA,TRBJ1-5,TRBV6-5,few
CASSLATNTGELFF,TGCGCCAGCAGCTTGGCCACGAACACCGGGGAGCTGTTTTTT,NA,TRBJ2-2,TRBV5-1,NA
CASSSKRRAVNYGYTF,TGTGCCAGCAGCTCCAAACGGAGGGCAGTAAACTATGGCTACACCTTC,NA,TRBJ1-2,TRBV12-1,NA
CASSPRGGPTMTSPLHF,TGTGCCAGCAGCCCCCGCGGGGGACCGACCATGACTTCACCCCTCCACTTT,NA,TRBJ1-6,TRBV7-8,once
CASSLSRGPTDTQYF,TGTGCCAGCAGCTTAAGCCGGGGCCCCACAGATACGCAGTATTTT,NA,TRBJ2-3,TRBV7-2,NA
CASSQASGGAETQYF,TGTGCCAGCAGCCAAGCTAGCGGGGGGGCAGAGACCCAGTACTTC,TRBD2,TRBJ2-5,TRBV4-2,NA
CASSQLPFSGNTIYF,TGTGCCAGCAGCCAACTGCCCTTCTCTGGAAACACCATATATTTT,NA,TRBJ1-3,TRBV14,once
CAISELAGGTNEQFF,TGTGCCATCAGTGAGCTAGCGGGGGGTACGAATGAGCAGTTCTTC,TRBD2,TRBJ2-1,TRBV10-3,NA
CATSRGFLGGEVEQYF,TGTGCCACCAGCAGGGGTTTTCTCGGGGGGGAGGTCGAGCAGTACTTC,TRBD2,TRBJ2-7,TRBV15,NA
CASSIGGTVQETQYF,TGTGCCAGTAGTATAGGAGGGACAGTCCAAGAGACCCAGTACTTC,TRBD1,TRBJ2-5,TRBV19,NA
CASSPTTDYNEQFF,TGTGCCAGCAGCCCGACGACTGACTACAATGAGCAGTTCTTC,NA,TRBJ2-1,TRBV7-3,NA
CASGREEGRETQYF,TGCGCCAGCGGCCGGGAGGAGGGAAGAGAGACCCAGTACTTC,TRBD2,TRBJ2-5,TRBV10-2,NA
CASSHGQETQYF,TGTGCCAGCAGCCATGGCCAAGAGACCCAGTACTTC,NA,TRBJ2-5,TRBV6-6,NA
CASSLAGPSSYNEQFF,TGTGCCAGCAGCTTAGCGGGGCCTAGCTCCTACAATGAGCAGTTCTTC,TRBD2,TRBJ2-1,TRBV2,NA
CASNLDWGSTDTQYF,TGTGCCAGCAACTTGGATTGGGGCAGCACAGATACGCAGTATTTT,NA,TRBJ2-3,TRBV5-6,NA
CASSFNGQGATGEQYF,TGTGCCAGCAGTTTTAATGGACAGGGTGCAACAGGGGAGCAGTACTTC,TRBD1,TRBJ2-7,TRBV27,once
CASSSAGTSYEQYF,TGTGCCAGCAGCTCCGCCGGGACTAGCTACGAGCAGTACTTC,TRBD2,TRBJ2-7,TRBV7-2,NA
CAISEFGTTLIDTQYF,TGTGCCATCAGTGAATTTGGGACTACCCTGATAGATACGCAGTATTTT,TRBD2,TRBJ2-3,TRBV10-3,NA
CASSLNRPDYGYTF,TGTGCCAGCAGCTTAAACAGGCCGGACTATGGCTACACCTTC,NA,TRBJ1-2,TRBV7-2,NA
CASSQGTTTVYGYTF,TGTGCCAGCAGCCAAGGCACCACTACGGTTTATGGCTACACCTTC,NA,TRBJ1-2,TRBV4-2,NA
CASSVGVSGGANEQFF,TGTGCCAGCAGCGTAGGAGTGAGCGGGGGGGCCAATGAGCAGTTCTTC,TRBD2,TRBJ2-1,TRBV9,NA
CASSSPHQGRNTEAFF,TGTGCCAGCAGCTCCCCCCATCAGGGGAGAAACACTGAAGCTTTCTTT,NA,TRBJ1-1,TRBV27,NA
CASSLGQGPYEQYF,TGTGCCAGCTCCCTAGGACAGGGACCATACGAGCAGTACTTC,TRBD1,TRBJ2-7,TRBV18,few
CASSRQGATSYEQYF,TGTGCCAGCAGCCGACAGGGGGCGACCTCCTACGAGCAGTACTTC,TRBD1,TRBJ2-7,TRBV5-4,NA
CASSEVGRIRQYF,TGTGCCAGCAGTGAAGTCGGCAGAATTAGGCAGTACTTC,NA,TRBJ2-7,TRBV2,NA
CASSLGQVGNTEAFF,TGTGCCAGCAGCTTGGGACAGGTTGGAAACACTGAAGCTTTCTTT,NA,TRBJ1-1,TRBV5-4,few
CASSEGRNNQPQHF,TGCGCCAGCAGTGAGGGCCGGAACAATCAGCCCCAGCATTTT,NA,TRBJ1-5,TRBV10-2,NA
CASSLDAGYQNEQFF,TGCGCCAGCAGCTTGGATGCAGGGTACCAAAATGAGCAGTTCTTC,NA,TRBJ2-1,TRBV5-1,NA
CASSYSRTATNEKLFF,TGTGCCAGCAGTTACTCAAGGACTGCAACTAATGAAAAACTGTTTTTT,NA,TRBJ1-4,TRBV6-7,NA
CASSLRSAARNEQFF,TGTGCCAGCAGCTTGCGGTCAGCCGCCCGGAATGAGCAGTTCTTC,NA,TRBJ2-1,TRBV5-5,NA
CASRRQGGSRETQYF,TGTGCCAGCAGACGACAGGGGGGGAGCCGGGAGACCCAGTACTTC,TRBD1,TRBJ2-5,TRBV27,NA
CASSGPGQGFTGGYTF,TGTGCCAGTAGTGGCCCGGGACAGGGGTTTACTGGAGGCTACACCTTC,TRBD1,TRBJ1-2,TRBV19,NA
CASSLARDRTYYEQYF,TGTGCCAGCAGCTTAGCCCGGGACAGAACATACTACGAGCAGTACTTC,TRBD1,TRBJ2-7,TRBV7-8,NA
CASSKVVGNQPQHF,TGTGCCAGCAGCAAAGTTGTTGGCAATCAGCCCCAGCATTTT,NA,TRBJ1-5,TRBV21-1,NA
CASSPGSDYGYTF,TGTGCCAGCTCACCCGGGTCAGACTATGGCTACACCTTC,NA,TRBJ1-2,TRBV18,NA
CASHNTNTEAFF,TGTGCCAGCCACAACACGAACACTGAAGCTTTCTTT,NA,TRBJ1-1,TRBV18,NA
CASSLGPGEAFF,TGCGCCAGCAGCTTGGGACCCGGTGAAGCTTTCTTT,NA,TRBJ1-1,TRBV5-1,NA
CASSLTLTGGPGGYTF,TGTGCCAGCAGTTTGACTTTGACAGGGGGGCCGGGAGGCTACACCTTC,TRBD1,TRBJ1-2,TRBV27,NA
CASSEALYGTGYGYTF,TGTGCCAGCAGTGAAGCTCTCTATGGGACAGGCTATGGCTACACCTTC,TRBD1,TRBJ1-2,TRBV6-1,NA
CASSPRGLGTYEQYF,TGTGCCAGCAGCCCGCGTGGGCTGGGCACCTACGAGCAGTACTTC,NA,TRBJ2-7,TRBV11-2,NA
CASTRQGADTQYF,TGTGCCAGCACCAGACAGGGGGCAGATACGCAGTATTTT,TRBD1,TRBJ2-3,TRBV6-6,NA
CASSLTGTSSYEQYF,TGTGCCAGCAGCTTAACCGGGACTAGCTCCTACGAGCAGTACTTC,TRBD2,TRBJ2-7,TRBV7-6,NA
CASSPAGQGRFEKLFF,TGTGCCAGCAGCCCCGCCGGGCAGGGACGTTTCGAAAAACTGTTTTTT,NA,TRBJ1-4,TRBV5-6,NA